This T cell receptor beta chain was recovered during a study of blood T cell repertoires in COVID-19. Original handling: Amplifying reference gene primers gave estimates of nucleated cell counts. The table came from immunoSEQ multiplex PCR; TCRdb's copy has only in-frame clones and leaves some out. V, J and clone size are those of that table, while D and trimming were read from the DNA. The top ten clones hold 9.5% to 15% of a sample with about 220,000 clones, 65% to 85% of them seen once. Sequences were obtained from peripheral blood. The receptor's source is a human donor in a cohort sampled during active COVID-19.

CDR3 in DNA: TGTGCCAGCAGGACCGGGACAGGACGCTCCTACGAGCAGTACTTC. This codes for CASRTGTGRSYEQYF. This chain joins TRBV28 and TRBJ2-7; 8 positions agree with TRBD1. The CDR3 extends over 15 amino acids. Germline assignment: CDR1 MDHEN and CDR2 SYDVKM. With V trimmed by 6 bases and J by 0 bases, 7 bases remained unmatched.